This passage covers 13 T cell receptor beta chains from one sample sequenced in a study of PD-1 blockade in mismatch repair-deficient tumors. Produced via immunoSEQ multiplex PCR; TCRdb's table is partial and in-frame only. The sample records roughly 53,000 clones, roughly three quarters being singletons. The sample was peripheral blood, taken 4 weeks after starting pembrolizumab. These receptors came from an adult with mismatch repair-deficient cancer.

This clone was seen only a few times. This chain links TRBV4-1 with TRBJ1-1; D gene ambiguous. Trimming left V 0 bases short and J 0 bases short, with 14 bases between. The CDR3 has 17 residues. Per the germline V gene, CDR1 is MGHRA and CDR2 is YSYEKL. CDR3 protein: CASSQDSTWQMNTEAFF. As DNA, the CDR3 is TGCGCCAGCAGCCAAGATAGCACGTGGCAGATGAACACTGAAGCTTTCTTT.

The rearrangement uses TRBV7-3 and TRBJ1-1, with 7 bases aligning to TRBD1. The CDR3 length is 13 residues. The germline CDR1 and CDR2 sequences are SGHTA and FQGTGA. V lost 5 bases, J lost 2 bases, and 2 bases stayed unmatched. CDR3 sequence: CASSRDSNTEAFF. In DNA, the CDR3 is TGTGCCAGCAGCCGGGACAGCAACACTGAAGCTTTCTTT.

In DNA, the CDR3 is TGTGCCAGCAGCGTAGACGACAATGGGGCGTACGAGCAGTACTTC. Its translation: CASSVDDNGAYEQYF. The chain couples TRBV9 to TRBJ2-7; possibly TRBD1 for D (5 bases). Trimming took 0 bases from V and 4 from J, leaving 14 bases between them. CDR1 SGDLS and CDR2 YYNGEE come from the germline V gene. The CDR3 contains 15 residues.

This chain joins TRBV19 and TRBJ1-2; 7 nucleotides align to TRBD1. Germline CDR1 is LNHDA and CDR2 is SQIVND (reference sequence). This CDR3 region has 14 residues. Trimming took 5 bases from V and 7 from J; bases not matched to a gene: 10. The DNA for the CDR3 is TGTGCCAGTAGTCCAGGGGGGGGCTCCAGTGGCTACACCTTC. The encoded protein is CASSPGGGSSGYTF.

The chain recombines TRBV10-3 with TRBJ2-1; TRBD2 agrees at 11 bases. The ends lost 3 bases at V and 5 bases at J; junction bases unmatched: 6. The CDR3 loop spans 16 amino acids. Germline CDR1 ENHRY, CDR2 SYGVKD. The CDR3 loop is CAISESTSGVNNEQFF. CDR3 DNA sequence: TGTGCCATCAGTGAATCGACTAGCGGGGTTAACAATGAGCAGTTCTTC.

V usage is TRBV15 and J usage is TRBJ1-2; D remains ambiguous. Germline V gives CDR1 LNHNV, CDR2 YYDKDF (reference sequence). The CDR3 covers 14 residues. With 1 base removed from V and 3 bases from J, the gap between germline ends came to 9 bases. For the CDR3, the DNA is TGTGCCACCAGCAGAGGCGGGGATGACTATGGCTACACCTTC. This sequence encodes CATSRGGDDYGYTF.

The V call is TRBV20-1, the J call TRBJ2-7; no clear D. Germline CDR1 is DFQATT and CDR2 is SNEGSKA (reference sequence). The CDR3 consists of 11 residues. V lost 3 bases, J lost 4 bases, and 7 bases lay in between. The CDR3 reads CSARVGYEQYF. DNA of the CDR3: TGCAGTGCTAGGGTCGGATACGAGCAGTACTTC.

This rearrangement joins TRBV27 to TRBJ2-7, with D possibly matching TRBD1 (6 bases). This CDR3 comprises 18 residues. Germline CDR1 reads MNHEY; CDR2 reads SMNVEV (reference sequence). The V and J ends lost 2 bases and 3 bases respectively, with 23 bases between them. The CDR3 nucleotides read TGTGCCAGCAGTTTACGCCCGCCAGGGGCCCTCGTGCTCTACGAGCAGTACTTC. This sequence encodes CASSLRPPGALVLYEQYF.

Within the sample, this clone is medium-sized. The chain carries TRBV27 and TRBJ1-2, with D possibly TRBD1 on 5 matching bases. V shed 2 bases and J shed 3 bases, with 10 bases lying between them. Per germline, CDR1 MNHEY and CDR2 SMNVEV (reference sequence). The CDR3 contains 14 residues. CDR3 bases: TGTGCCAGCAGTTTAAAGGCAGGGTACTATGGCTACACCTTC. Its translation: CASSLKAGYYGYTF.

The CDR3 bases are TGTGCCAGCAGCTTAACAAGGCCAGGGTGGGGATCCGGGGAGCTGTTTTTT. Residues: CASSLTRPGWGSGELFF. The chain carries TRBV7-3 and TRBJ2-2, with D perhaps matching TRBD1 (5 bases). Germline V gene lookup returns CDR1 SGHTA and CDR2 FQGTGA. V lost 0 bases and J lost 6, with 17 bases in between. The CDR3 length is 17 residues.

The gene calls are TRBV7-8 and TRBJ2-1, with 7 bases fitting TRBD2. Trimming took 4 bases from V and 6 from J; bases not matched to a gene: 6. This CDR3 has 14 amino acids. Germline loops: CDR1 SGHVS, CDR2 FQNEAQ. The CDR3 loop reads CASSSFWTSNEQFF. The CDR3 nucleotides are TGTGCCAGCAGCTCTTTCTGGACTAGCAATGAGCAGTTCTTC.

V is TRBV19 and J is TRBJ1-2; D is perhaps TRBD1 (6 bases). CDR1 LNHDA and CDR2 SQIVND come from the germline V gene (reference sequence). Trimming pared 7 bases from V and 4 bases from J, leaving 25 bases between. This CDR3 is built from 17 residues. CDR3 coding DNA: TGTGCCAGTATCCTTTATAGGGCGGGGGCGCCCAGCTATGGCTACACCTTC. Its protein product is CASILYRAGAPSYGYTF.

Concerning this clone: Sequence at one end of the junction differs from germline and may be a read error. The chain uses TRBV6-1 and TRBJ1-2; D call uncertain. This CDR3 region has 12 residues. The germline CDR1 and CDR2 sequences are MNHNS and SASEGT. CDR3 loop: CASIERAYGYTF. CDR3 DNA: TGTGCCAGCATTGAAAGGGCGTATGGCTACACCTTC.